These 18 T cell receptor beta chains were all obtained from the same sample, sequenced in a study of shared clonotypes between healthy human individuals. Measured with immunoSEQ multiplex PCR; TCRdb has only the in-frame clones, and not every one. The table includes about 2,500,000 clones, approximately 92% detected once. The sequencing input was naive CD4+ T cells sorted from blood. Subset here: CD45RA+ positively selected. These receptors all come from a man in his late teens or twenties in good health.

This clone showed up just once. Other nucleotide sequences in the sample specify the same CDR3. V is TRBV7-9 and J is TRBJ1-6; possibly TRBD1 for D (5 bases). CDR1 SEHNR and CDR2 FQNEAQ come from the germline V gene (reference sequence). The CDR3 is 16 amino acids. V gave up 3 bases and J gave up 1 base, with 10 bases separating them. DNA of the CDR3: TGTGCCAGCAGCTTGCAGGGCGGGTCCTATAATTCACCCCTCCACTTT. Translation: CASSLQGGSYNSPLHF.

V usage is TRBV30 and J usage is TRBJ2-2; 8 bases agree with TRBD2. The CDR3 covers 15 residues. With V trimmed by 0 bases and J by 4 bases, 4 bases remained unmatched. In germline, CDR1 is GTSNPN, CDR2 SVGIG (reference sequence). CDR3 sequence reads: CAWSVSGIGTGELFF. The CDR3 DNA is TGTGCCTGGAGTGTTAGCGGGATTGGCACCGGGGAGCTGTTTTTT. Using reference TRBV30 and TRBJ2-2 for the parts outside the CDR3, the full variable domain is SQTIHQWPATLVQPVGSPLSLECTVEGTSNPNLYWYRQAAGRGLQLLFYSVGIGQISSEVPQNLSASRPQDRQFILSSKKLLLSDSGFYLCAWSVSGIGTGELFFGEGSRLTVL.

This clone was seen a single time. At the DNA level, this CDR3 is encoded by other sequences in the same sample as well. V usage is TRBV20-1 and J usage is TRBJ2-5; 7 bases map to TRBD1. CDR3 length: 11 residues. The junction had 3 bases not matched to a gene; V was cut back by 6 bases and J by 5 bases. Looked up from germline, CDR1 is DFQATT and CDR2 is SNEGSKA (reference sequence). For the CDR3, the DNA is TGCAGTGCCCCCAGGGGGGAGACCCAGTACTTC. Its protein is CSAPRGETQYF.

This rearrangement joins TRBV10-3 to TRBJ1-1, with 12 bases matching TRBD1. This CDR3 is built from 15 residues. Germline assignment: CDR1 ENHRY and CDR2 SYGVKD. The V segment lost 9 bases and the J segment 4 bases; nucleotides outside the gene matches: 9. CDR3 coding DNA: TGTGCCATTGGAAGCCCGGGACAGGGGGCCACTGAAGCTTTCTTT. It yields the protein CAIGSPGQGATEAFF.

Comment on this clone: Other DNA sequences in this specimen translate into the identical CDR3. J is TRBJ2-7 and V is TRBV7-9; D not certain. In germline, CDR1 is SEHNR, CDR2 FQNEAQ (reference sequence). CDR3 length equals 13 residues. V dropped 0 bases and J dropped 7 bases, with 10 bases sitting between them. CDR3 sequence: CASSLARGREQYF. As DNA, the CDR3 is TGTGCCAGCAGCTTAGCCCGAGGTCGAGAGCAGTACTTC.

As DNA, the CDR3 is TGCAGCGCCCAGACGGCAAGCTCCTACGAGCAGTACTTC. Encoded protein: CSAQTASSYEQYF. V gene TRBV29-1 combines with J gene TRBJ2-7; no clear D gene. Germline-derived CDR1 and CDR2 are SQVTM and ANQGSEA. Trimming pared 7 bases from V and 0 bases from J, leaving 13 bases between. CDR3 size: 13 residues.

V and J are TRBV19 and TRBJ1-4, with D possibly TRBD1 on 5 matching bases. Germline loops: CDR1 LNHDA, CDR2 SQIVND (reference sequence). The CDR3 runs 15 residues. The V end lost 4 bases, the J end lost 5 bases, and 14 bases lay between the germline ends. The CDR3 protein is CASSNRDWGNEKLFF. Written as DNA, the CDR3 is TGTGCCAGTAGTAACCGGGACTGGGGCAATGAAAAACTGTTTTTT.

On this clone itself: In the same sample, other DNA sequences code for this CDR3. The CDR3 here is CASSPNGDTQYF. The CDR3 DNA reads TGTGCCAGCTCACCTAATGGAGATACGCAGTATTTT. The V and J genes are TRBV18 and TRBJ2-3, with D uncertain. This CDR3 comprises 12 residues. V shed 3 bases and J shed 5 bases, with 6 bases lying between them. CDR1 is KGHSH and CDR2 is LQKENI in the germline V gene.

The rearrangement links TRBV30 to TRBJ2-1; the D gene is possibly TRBD1 (5 bases). The germline V gene has CDR1 GTSNPN and CDR2 SVGIG (reference sequence). With 2 bases removed from V and 5 bases from J, the gap between germline ends came to 16 bases. This CDR3 is 15 amino acids long. In DNA, the CDR3 is TGTGCCTGGAGTTATGACAGAAAAAGAAACAATGAGCAGTTCTTC. This codes for CAWSYDRKRNNEQFF.

This clone was observed a handful of times. V is TRBV2 and J is TRBJ2-7; D is unresolved. Germline CDR1 reads SNHLY; CDR2 reads FYNNEI. Trimming shortened V by 8 bases and J by 2 bases, and 13 bases separated the two germline ends. The CDR3 runs to 13 residues. This chain's CDR3 is CASGQDGAYEQYF. The CDR3 DNA follows: TGTGCCAGCGGTCAGGACGGTGCCTACGAGCAGTACTTC.

The chain carries TRBV28 and TRBJ1-2; 8 bases are shared with TRBD1. This CDR3 spans 15 amino acids. The germline gives CDR1 MDHEN, CDR2 SYDVKM. V lost 5 bases, J lost 4 bases, and 9 bases stayed unmatched. This CDR3 reads CASSPQGQASYGYTF. For the CDR3, the DNA is TGTGCCAGCAGTCCCCAGGGACAGGCGTCCTATGGCTACACCTTC.

Points on this clone: The same CDR3 can be traced to other DNA sequences in this sample. The genes are TRBV28 and TRBJ1-5; no clear D. CDR1 and CDR2 (germline): MDHEN, SYDVKM. The V end was cut by 8 bases, the J end by 3 bases, with 14 bases between. The CDR3 spans 14 residues. This CDR3 is CASSPGGNNQPQHF. CDR3 DNA sequence: TGTGCCAGCTCCCCGGGAGGCAACAATCAGCCCCAGCATTTT.

This clone was picked up one time. V and J are TRBV7-2 and TRBJ2-7; 8 nucleotides agree with TRBD1. J lost 5 bases, V lost 5 bases, and 11 bases had no gene match. The germline CDR1 and CDR2 sequences are SGHTA and FQGNSA. This CDR3 is 15 amino acids long. This chain's CDR3 is CASSPSGTGGNEQYF. The DNA of the CDR3 is TGTGCCAGCAGCCCCTCGGGTACAGGGGGAAACGAGCAGTACTTC.

V gene TRBV2 combines with J gene TRBJ2-7; D unclear. The V and J ends lost 8 bases and 3 bases respectively, with 17 bases between them. The CDR3 contains 14 residues. Per the germline V gene, CDR1 is SNHLY and CDR2 is FYNNEI. This CDR3 reads CASGTESGVYEQYF. DNA of the CDR3: TGTGCCAGCGGTACTGAAAGTGGGGTCTACGAGCAGTACTTC.

The sample holds a few counts of this clone. The chain joins TRBV5-6 to TRBJ1-2; 7 nucleotides match TRBD1. Trimming removed 4 bases from V and 1 base from J; junction bases left unmatched: 4. Germline CDR1 is SGHDT and CDR2 is YYEEEE. The CDR3 length is 14 residues. The CDR3, as DNA: TGTGCCAGCAGCCCGGACAGGATTAACTATGGCTACACCTTC. Its translation is CASSPDRINYGYTF.

The rearrangement links TRBV6-5 to TRBJ1-1; D possibly corresponds to TRBD1 (6 bases). V was trimmed by 6 bases and J by 1 base, leaving 15 bases between them. Germline V CDR1 and CDR2: MNHEY, SVGAGI. The CDR3 extends over 15 amino acids. Here the CDR3 reads CASRPPGHTNTEAFF. As DNA, the CDR3 is TGTGCCAGCAGGCCCCCGGGACACACGAACACTGAAGCTTTCTTT.

The chain employs TRBV4-1 and TRBJ2-7, with 7 bases matching TRBD1. The CDR3 length is 15 residues. With 5 bases clipped from V and 2 bases from J, the junction kept 9 bases outside the gene matches. Germline values: CDR1 MGHRA, CDR2 YSYEKL. The CDR3 region has the DNA TGCGCCAGCAGCTATACCCGGGACAGTACCTACGAGCAGTACTTC. Its protein is CASSYTRDSTYEQYF.

This chain connects TRBV9 to TRBJ2-7, with D unresolved. The CDR3 is 14 amino acids. The V end was cut by 0 bases, the J end by 4 bases, with 11 bases between. Germline V gene lookup returns CDR1 SGDLS and CDR2 YYNGEE. The CDR3 DNA reads as TGTGCCAGCAGCGTAGTCCCCAACAATTACGAGCAGTACTTC. Encoded protein: CASSVVPNNYEQYF.